These 12 T cell receptor beta chains share one sample of origin, sequenced in a study of T-cell reconstitution after alpha-beta-depleted transplantation in children (TCRdb year 2016). The treatment or condition tag for this specimen amounts to: allogeneic hematopoietic cell transplantation with graft depleted of TCRalphabeta T cells and CD19 B cells. Library generation was performed with PCR. Sequencer: Illumina HiSeq 2500. Molecular barcoding was employed in the preparation of TCR libraries, with unique molecular identifiers being used to normalize TCRbeta repertoire quantification. TCRdb reprocessed the public reads (quality trimming at Q25 with fastp, clone calling with MiXCR) and kept in-frame beta chains. All rows with the same CDR3 protein become a single entry with the most common DNA and genes. The sample table lists 550,000 to 800,000 distinct CDR3 sequences, around 12% of them with a count of one. The ten top clones hold about 0.77% of the sample.

This specimen consisted of PBMCs, obtained before TCRalphabeta/CD19-depleted stem cell transplant. Receptors were obtained from a girl aged 2 to 9 with congenital amegakaryocytic thrombocytopenia, due to receive a stem cell transplant.

The chain recombines TRBV14 with TRBJ1-2; D might be TRBD1 (5 bases). Per germline, CDR1 SGHDN and CDR2 FVKESK. V lost 3 bases, J lost 4 bases, and 6 bases lay in between. This CDR3 is built from 12 residues. The CDR3 is CASSHDSYGYTF. CDR3 DNA sequence: TGTGCCAGCAGCCACGACAGCTATGGCTACACCTTC.

At least ten counts were recorded for this clonotype. The gene calls are TRBV5-1 and TRBJ2-7, with D perhaps matching TRBD2 (6 bases). This CDR3 is built from 14 residues. Deletions cut 2 bases from V and 0 bases from J, with 9 bases between. Germline V gene lookup returns CDR1 SGHRS and CDR2 YFSETQ. The CDR3 nucleotides read TGCGCCAGCAGCTTCCGGGACTTCTCCTACGAGCAGTACTTC. Protein: CASSFRDFSYEQYF.

This clonotype showed up just a few times. This chain joins TRBV27 and TRBJ2-1, with D perhaps TRBD2 (5 bases). The CDR3 length is 16 residues. V was clipped by 7 bases and J by 2 bases, with 18 bases between them. Germline lookup yields CDR1 MNHEY and CDR2 SMNVEV (reference sequence). The chain's CDR3 is CASTPQIGSPYNEQFF. CDR3 sequence (DNA): TGTGCCAGCACCCCCCAAATAGGGAGCCCCTACAATGAGCAGTTCTTC.

This clonotype showed up many times. The V gene is TRBV6-1, the J gene TRBJ2-1, with 7 bases lining up with TRBD1. The germline V gene encodes CDR1 MNHNS and CDR2 SASEGT. The CDR3 runs to 13 residues. Unmatched junction bases numbered 5, after V lost 6 bases and J lost 6 bases. The DNA for the CDR3 is TGTGCCAGCAGGATACAGGGGTCCAATGAGCAGTTCTTC. It encodes CASRIQGSNEQFF.

This clonotype has a handful of counts. V gene TRBV5-1 combines with J gene TRBJ2-7; 11 positions agree with TRBD2. CDR1 is SGHRS and CDR2 is YFSETQ in the germline V gene. With 3 bases clipped from V and 6 bases from J, the junction kept 8 bases outside the gene matches. CDR3 size: 15 residues. Written as DNA, the CDR3 is TGCGCCAGCAGCTACACTAGCGGGAGAGGGGGCGAGCAGTACTTC. Its translation: CASSYTSGRGGEQYF.

This chain connects TRBV20-1 to TRBJ2-3, with 7 bases that match TRBD1. From germline, CDR1 is DFQATT and CDR2 SNEGSKA (reference sequence). CDR3 length: 14 amino acids. J gave up 4 bases and V 5 bases, and 9 bases lay outside the gene matches. The CDR3 DNA follows: TGCAGTGCTCCCGTTACTGACAGGGCAGATACGCAGTATTTT. Residues: CSAPVTDRADTQYF.

This clonotype was seen many times. The gene calls are TRBV5-1 and TRBJ2-3; D assignment may be TRBD1 or TRBD2 (6 bases each). CDR3 length: 17 amino acids. Germline CDR1 is SGHRS and CDR2 is YFSETQ. Deletions cut 1 base from V and 4 bases from J, with 19 bases between. CDR3 nucleotides: TGCGCCAGCAGCTTGTATCTTCGGGGGAACAGGGCAGATACGCAGTATTTT. It yields the protein CASSLYLRGNRADTQYF. Using reference TRBV5-1 and TRBJ2-3 for the parts outside the CDR3, the full variable domain is KAGVTQTPRYLIKTRGQQVTLSCSPISGHRSVSWYQQTPGQGLQFLFEYFSETQRNKGNFPGRFSGRQFSNSRSEMNVSTLELGDSALYLCASSLYLRGNRADTQYFGPGTRLTVL.

With regard to this clonotype: Given a much more abundant clone one base away, this may be a read error. The chain uses TRBV12-3 or TRBV12-4 and TRBJ2-2; D call uncertain. The CDR3 totals 13 residues. In DNA form, the CDR3 reads TGTGCCTGCAGTTGGAGGAACACCGGGGAGCTGTTTTTT. It encodes CACSWRNTGELFF.

With respect to this clonotype: It may be a read error: a sequence one base away is much more abundant. V is TRBV27 and J is TRBJ2-2; perhaps TRBD2 as D (6 bases). The ends were cut back, 5 bases at V and 1 base at J, with 8 bases in the middle. Per the germline V gene, CDR1 is MNHEY and CDR2 is SMNVEV (reference sequence). The CDR3 has 14 residues. CDR3 residues: CASSKGLNTGELFF. The DNA of the CDR3 is TGTGCCAGCAGTAAGGGACTGAACACCGGGGAGCTGTTTTTT.

This clonotype was seen a few times. The rearrangement links TRBV3-1 to TRBJ2-3, with D perhaps assigned TRBD1 or TRBD2 (5 bases each). Germline V lookup: CDR1 LGHDT, CDR2 YNNKEL (reference sequence). The CDR3 spans 15 residues. The V gene lost 2 bases and the J gene lost 2 bases, with 11 bases spanning the gap. The CDR3 loop reads CASSQRGFATDTQYF. Written as DNA, the CDR3 is TGTGCCAGCAGCCAACGGGGCTTCGCCACAGATACGCAGTATTTT.

This chain links TRBV11-2 with TRBJ2-7, with D possibly matching TRBD2 (6 bases). In germline, CDR1 is SGHAT, CDR2 FQNNGV. V was shortened by 4 bases and J by 5 bases, with 15 bases between the two germline ends. CDR3 length equals 14 residues. CDR3 DNA sequence: TGTGCCAGCAGCTCGGGAGAGGGGTCGAACGAGCAGTACTTC. This sequence encodes CASSSGEGSNEQYF.

In its sample, this clonotype was seen many times. The chain joins TRBV20-1 to TRBJ2-3; possible D gene TRBD2, 7 bases. CDR3 length: 13 amino acids. Germline V gives CDR1 DFQATT, CDR2 SNEGSKA (reference sequence). Trimming stripped 6 bases from V and 5 bases from J, with 15 bases between. The CDR3, as DNA: TGCAGTGCGGAGGGGGGGGTCGAAGATACGCAGTATTTT. Protein product: CSAEGGVEDTQYF.